Following are 29 T cell receptor beta chains from one sample sequenced in a study of CD8 T cells in ankylosing spondylitis. General study results and limits: Among TCR beta sequences, a motif of under ten highly homologous variants appeared characteristic of ankylosing spondylitis blood.

Their antigens remain unidentified. TCRdb redid the calling of the 5' RACE reads with MiXCR, one entry per CDR3 protein. The sample includes 450,000 or so distinct CDR3 sequences, roughly 27% seen only once; the top ten take approximately 1%. The material sequenced was blood, either unsorted or a sorted T cell fraction (not recorded which). The receptors originated from a male donor with ankylosing spondylitis.

This rearrangement joins TRBV24-1 to TRBJ1-5; D is undetermined. V was cut by 7 bases and J by 4 bases, with 19 bases left in between. This CDR3 is 16 amino acids long. Looked up from germline, CDR1 is KGHDR and CDR2 is SFDVKD. This CDR3 is CATSSSGPSVNQPQHF. The CDR3 coding sequence is TGTGCCACCAGCAGCTCCGGGCCCTCCGTTAATCAGCCCCAGCATTTT.

In its sample, this clonotype was seen many times. The J gene is TRBJ1-1, the V gene TRBV10-3; D is unresolved. This CDR3 region has 15 residues. V lost 5 bases and J 1 base, leaving 14 bases between the germline ends. Germline CDR1 is ENHRY and CDR2 is SYGVKD. Here the CDR3 DNA reads TGTGCCATCAGTCTAAGTTCAGGAGGGAACACTGAAGCTTTCTTT. This gives the protein CAISLSSGGNTEAFF.

This clonotype was observed a handful of times. The chain recombines TRBV18 with TRBJ2-2; 7 nucleotides agree with TRBD1. The CDR3 sequence is 14 residues long. Germline assignment: CDR1 KGHSH and CDR2 LQKENI. Trimming at V came to 8 bases and at J to 1 base, leaving 4 bases not matched to a gene. The CDR3 nucleotides read TGTGCCAGCCCCGGGACAGTGAACACCGGGGAGCTGTTTTTT. Its translation is CASPGTVNTGELFF.

V is TRBV14 and J is TRBJ2-5; the D is unclear. CDR3 size: 14 residues. Per the germline V gene, CDR1 is SGHDN and CDR2 is FVKESK. The V and J ends lost 4 bases and 5 bases respectively, with 14 bases between them. The CDR3 DNA sequence: TGTGCCAGCAGCCGTAACTCAGTTCCCGAGACCCAGTACTTC. Its protein product is CASSRNSVPETQYF.

This clonotype has just a few counts. The CDR3 sequence is CSASSRGRPNYGYTF. CDR3 sequence (DNA): TGCAGTGCTAGTTCCAGGGGCCGACCTAACTATGGCTACACCTTC. The chain is built from TRBV20-1 and TRBJ1-2; D might be TRBD1 (6 bases). The CDR3 is 15 residues long. The V and J ends lost 3 bases and 0 bases respectively, with 14 bases between them. CDR1 and CDR2 (germline): DFQATT, SNEGSKA (reference sequence).

This chain joins TRBV7-2 and TRBJ2-2, with 7 bases identical to TRBD1. V gave up 6 bases and J gave up 1 base; unmatched junction bases: 5. The CDR3 runs to 15 residues. Germline V lookup: CDR1 SGHTA, CDR2 FQGNSA. CDR3 in DNA: TGTGCCAGCAGTCAGAGGACAGGGAACACCGGGGAGCTGTTTTTT. Protein sequence: CASSQRTGNTGELFF.

This clonotype was observed a handful of times. V is TRBV20-1 and J is TRBJ1-1, with 9 bases that match TRBD1. The CDR3 runs 15 residues. Germline CDR1 DFQATT, CDR2 SNEGSKA (reference sequence). Trimming at V came to 6 bases and at J to 0 bases, leaving 8 bases not matched to a gene. CDR3 residues: CSAPRTGVMNTEAFF. The CDR3 DNA is TGCAGTGCGCCCAGGACAGGGGTCATGAACACTGAAGCTTTCTTT.

Only a few counts were recorded for this clonotype. The chain joins TRBV6-5 to TRBJ2-1; TRBD1 matches 8 bases. This CDR3 has 18 amino acids. Losses at the gene ends were 1 base for V and 7 bases for J; bases not matched to a gene: 15. CDR1 MNHEY and CDR2 SVGAGI come from the germline V gene. The CDR3 sequence is CASSYFTFGTGRRNEQFF. CDR3 coding DNA: TGTGCCAGCAGTTACTTCACTTTCGGGACAGGTAGACGTAATGAGCAGTTCTTC.

This rearrangement joins TRBV12-3 or TRBV12-4 to TRBJ1-1; D is uncertain. Between the trimmed V and J ends, which lost 4 bases and 10 bases, there was a span of 22 bases. The CDR3 length is 15 residues. In DNA form, the CDR3 reads TGTGCCAGCAGTTCCTCCGTTGGGAGCGGCTCGAGAGCTTTCTTT. Encoded protein: CASSSSVGSGSRAFF.

Many counts were recorded for this clonotype. V is TRBV5-1 and J is TRBJ1-1, with no clear D. Trimming removed 1 base from V and 3 bases from J, with 10 bases in between. Germline loops: CDR1 SGHRS, CDR2 YFSETQ. This CDR3 is built from 14 residues. The CDR3 coding sequence is TGCGCCAGCAGCTTGTCCAGCTTGGACACTGAAGCTTTCTTT. It encodes CASSLSSLDTEAFF.

This rearrangement joins TRBV5-1 to TRBJ2-6; no firm D call. The CDR3 sequence is 14 residues long. V lost 4 bases, J lost 4 bases, and 9 bases lay in between. The V gene's germline CDR1 is SGHRS and CDR2 YFSETQ. CDR3 amino acids: CASSNGTGANVLTF. DNA of the CDR3: TGCGCCAGCAGCAACGGTACCGGGGCCAACGTCCTGACTTTC. Full variable domain (remainder filled in from reference TRBV5-1 and TRBJ2-6): KAGVTQTPRYLIKTRGQQVTLSCSPISGHRSVSWYQQTPGQGLQFLFEYFSETQRNKGNFPGRFSGRQFSNSRSEMNVSTLELGDSALYLCASSNGTGANVLTFGAGSRLTVL.

The CDR3 reads CSARDSSYEQYV. The CDR3 DNA sequence: TGCAGTGCTAGAGATTCCTCCTACGAGCAGTACGTC. The J gene is TRBJ2-7, the V gene TRBV20-1; no firm D call. CDR3 length equals 12 residues. Germline V gene data show CDR1 as DFQATT and CDR2 as SNEGSKA (reference sequence). Trimming removed 0 bases from V and 0 bases from J, with 3 bases in between.

The table lists this clonotype with a few counts. The CDR3 spells CASSQAQWGRRGGYTF. For the CDR3, the DNA is TGTGCCAGCAGCCAGGCACAGTGGGGGCGTCGTGGTGGCTACACCTTC. V gene TRBV3-1 combines with J gene TRBJ1-2; a possible D gene is TRBD1 (6 bases). CDR1 and CDR2 (germline): LGHDT, YNNKEL (reference sequence). The CDR3 is 16 amino acids. The V end lost 3 bases, the J end lost 7 bases, and 21 bases lay between the germline ends.

The gene calls are TRBV15 and TRBJ2-3; TRBD1 matches 7 bases. This CDR3 contains 16 residues. The germline gives CDR1 LNHNV, CDR2 YYDKDF (reference sequence). The V and J ends lost 1 base and 2 bases, in that order; junction bases with no gene match: 6. The CDR3 protein is CATSRAGTANTDTQYF. The CDR3 DNA reads TGTGCCACCAGCAGAGCGGGGACAGCCAACACAGATACGCAGTATTTT. The whole variable domain, filled in from reference TRBV15 and TRBJ2-3, reads DAMVIQNPRYQVTQFGKPVTLSCSQTLNHNVMYWYQQKSSQAPKLLFHYYDKDFNNEADTPDNFQSRRPNTSFCFLDIRSPGLGDTAMYLCATSRAGTANTDTQYFGPGTRLTVL.

The chain has TRBV6-1 and TRBJ2-1; 9 bases line up with TRBD1. Germline CDR1 reads MNHNS; CDR2 reads SASEGT. CDR3 length: 15 residues. After removal of 6 bases from V and 2 bases from J, the junction contained 5 bases not matched to a gene. CDR3 bases: TGTGCCAGCAGGATAACAGGGGGCACCTACAATGAGCAGTTCTTC. Translated, it gives CASRITGGTYNEQFF.

This chain links TRBV11-2 with TRBJ1-3; tentative D call: TRBD1 (5 bases). Germline V gene data show CDR1 as SGHAT and CDR2 as FQNNGV. Trimming shortened V by 3 bases and J by 6 bases, and 9 bases separated the two germline ends. This CDR3 comprises 13 residues. CDR3: CASSLGVPNTIYF. In DNA form, the CDR3 reads TGTGCCAGCAGCTTGGGGGTTCCAAACACCATATATTTT.

This clonotype was observed a few times. The chain is built from TRBV5-1 and TRBJ1-1; D gene ambiguous. The ends were cut back, 4 bases at V and 4 bases at J, with 14 bases in the middle. The length of the CDR3 is 14 residues. Germline CDR1 and CDR2: SGHRS and YFSETQ. CDR3 nucleotide sequence: TGCGCCAGCAGCCAAGGGATCCCGGCCACTGAAGCTTTCTTT. This translates into CASSQGIPATEAFF.

In DNA form, the CDR3 reads TGCAGTGCCCTCGGGACTTTAGGATACAATGAGCAGTTCTTC. This translates into CSALGTLGYNEQFF. This chain joins TRBV20-1 and TRBJ2-1, with D tentatively TRBD2 (6 bases). The CDR3 is 14 residues long. The ends were cut back, 6 bases at V and 4 bases at J, with 16 bases in the middle. Germline loops: CDR1 DFQATT, CDR2 SNEGSKA (reference sequence).

The rearrangement joins TRBV15 to TRBJ1-2; TRBD1 might be the D (5 bases). The germline V gene has CDR1 LNHNV and CDR2 YYDKDF (reference sequence). CDR3 size: 14 residues. Trimming removed 0 bases at V and 8 bases at J, with 13 bases between. The CDR3 loop reads CATSRDQGDRGYTF. In DNA form, the CDR3 reads TGTGCCACCAGCAGAGATCAGGGTGATCGAGGCTACACCTTC.

The V and J genes are TRBV12-3 or TRBV12-4 and TRBJ2-3; TRBD2 matches 9 bases. After removal of 6 bases from V and 2 bases from J, the junction contained 9 bases not matched to a gene. The CDR3 runs to 16 residues. CDR3 coding DNA: TGTGCCAGCAGCCCCCGACTAGCGGTTGACACAGATACGCAGTATTTT. The encoded protein is CASSPRLAVDTDTQYF.

This clonotype showed up just a few times. The gene calls are TRBV7-2 and TRBJ1-4; 7 bases agree with TRBD1. With V trimmed by 1 base and J by 7 bases, 9 bases remained unmatched. CDR3 length: 16 residues. Germline CDR1 reads SGHTA; CDR2 reads FQGNSA. The CDR3 sequence: CASSLVSGAGGEKLFF. CDR3 nucleotides: TGTGCCAGCAGCTTAGTTAGCGGGGCAGGGGGTGAAAAACTGTTTTTT.

The V and J genes are TRBV4-1 and TRBJ1-2, with D uncertain. Looked up from germline, CDR1 is MGHRA and CDR2 is YSYEKL. This CDR3 comprises 15 residues. Deletions cut 0 bases from V and 4 bases from J, with 12 bases between. CDR3 sequence (DNA): TGCGCCAGCAGCCAAGAAGGTACCAGGTCCTATGGCTACACCTTC. Amino acid sequence: CASSQEGTRSYGYTF.

The chain combines TRBV20-1 with TRBJ2-3; D remains ambiguous. Germline CDR1 is DFQATT and CDR2 is SNEGSKA (reference sequence). The CDR3 extends over 11 amino acids. Trimming shortened V by 5 bases and J by 0 bases, and 3 bases separated the two germline ends. As DNA, the CDR3 is TGCAGTGCTCAAAGCACAGATACGCAGTATTTT. It yields the protein CSAQSTDTQYF.

This clonotype was seen many times. The rearrangement joins TRBV5-1 to TRBJ1-2, with 9 bases lining up with TRBD1. There are 13 residues in the CDR3. J was trimmed by 7 bases and V by 4 bases; bases with no gene match: 5. Germline V lookup: CDR1 SGHRS, CDR2 YFSETQ. The CDR3, as DNA: TGCGCCAGCAGCCGGGACAGGGCGTCTGGCTACACCTTC. Translating it yields CASSRDRASGYTF.

J is TRBJ2-5 and V is TRBV27, with 7 bases aligning to TRBD1. This CDR3 comprises 14 residues. The ends lost 3 bases at V and 0 bases at J; junction bases unmatched: 1. Germline CDR1 reads MNHEY; CDR2 reads SMNVEV (reference sequence). CDR3 nucleotides: TGTGCCAGCAGTTTGGACAGGTACCAAGAGACCCAGTACTTC. It specifies CASSLDRYQETQYF.

The chain carries TRBV20-1 and TRBJ2-1; 9 bases map to TRBD2. V lost 6 bases and J lost 5; bases outside the gene matches: 14. This CDR3 spans 16 amino acids. Per the germline V gene, CDR1 is DFQATT and CDR2 is SNEGSKA (reference sequence). The CDR3 here is CSAGGQIAGANNEQFF. The CDR3 coding sequence is TGCAGTGCCGGGGGGCAAATAGCGGGAGCAAACAATGAGCAGTTCTTC.

The chain joins TRBV24-1 to TRBJ1-5; 8 positions agree with TRBD1. Per germline, CDR1 KGHDR and CDR2 SFDVKD. The V segment lost 8 bases and the J segment 5 bases; nucleotides outside the gene matches: 4. The CDR3 is 13 amino acids. CDR3 sequence: CATTDRGDQPQHF. The CDR3 DNA reads TGTGCCACCACAGACAGGGGCGATCAGCCCCAGCATTTT.

This clonotype has ten or more counts. The chain combines TRBV29-1 with TRBJ1-4, with no clear D. The CDR3 covers 14 residues. The germline V gene has CDR1 SQVTM and CDR2 ANQGSEA. V dropped 1 base and J dropped 2 bases, with 8 bases sitting between them. The CDR3 region is CSVEGTRTNEKLFF. The CDR3 bases are TGCAGCGTTGAAGGCACCCGGACTAATGAAAAACTGTTTTTT.

This clonotype was counted a few times. This chain uses TRBV29-1 with TRBJ1-6; 9 positions match TRBD1. The CDR3 runs 13 residues. The junction had 6 bases not matched to a gene; V was cut back by 5 bases and J by 10 bases. Germline assignment: CDR1 SQVTM and CDR2 ANQGSEA. The CDR3 DNA sequence: TGCAGCGTTCGGACAGGGGTGGGATCACCCCTCCACTTT. It encodes CSVRTGVGSPLHF.